The T cell receptor beta chain described here comes from a study of Graves' ophthalmopathy and Graves' hyperthyroidism. Study context: Specimen type is peripheral blood, obtained at initial diagnosis before any treatment.

Moderate-to-severe activity, CAS at least 3, NOSPECS at least 4 and duration under 3 months characterized donors with ophthalmopathy. Excluded were patients with other autoimmune diseases, uncontrolled infections, pregnancy or lactation. Clinical symptoms and serum thyroxine were used for diagnosis; TRAb, thyroid ultrasound and orbital computed tomography were also relied on. This clonotype was observed many times. Germline CDR1 MNHNS, CDR2 SASEGT. The CDR3 consists of 13 residues. V lost 8 bases and J lost 4, with 15 bases in between. The TCR beta CDR3 regions underwent amplification from RNA transcripts. An initial RT-PCR round employing HTBI primers preceded a second-round multiplex PCR. Using its own MiXCR run on the multiplex PCR reads, TCRdb lists one record per CDR3 protein. The data hold approximately 210,000 distinct CDR3 sequences, with 20% to 25% observed a single time.

The V and J genes are TRBV6-1 and TRBJ2-7, with D perhaps TRBD2 (6 bases). This TCR was recovered from a woman between 45 and 60 years old with Graves' ophthalmopathy. The sample consisted of peripheral blood. CDR3 DNA sequence: TGTGCCAGCGGGAGGACCGACGGTTACGAGCAGTACTTC. Its protein product is CASGRTDGYEQYF.